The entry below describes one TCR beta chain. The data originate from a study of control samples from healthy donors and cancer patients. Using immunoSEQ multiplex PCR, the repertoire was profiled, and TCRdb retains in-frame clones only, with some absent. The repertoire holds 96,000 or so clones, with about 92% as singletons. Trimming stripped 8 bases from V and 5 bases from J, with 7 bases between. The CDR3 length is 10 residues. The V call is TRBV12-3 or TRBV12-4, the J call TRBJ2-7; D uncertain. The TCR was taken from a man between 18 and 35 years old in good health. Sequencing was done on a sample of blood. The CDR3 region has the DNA TGTGCCAGCTCCCTCGACGAGCAGTACTTC. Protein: CASSLDEQYF.